The subject of this entry is one T cell receptor beta chain. At one boundary the junction diverges from the germline segment, which might be a read error. The record originates from a study of blood T cell repertoires in COVID-19. Study-wide context: T cells, B-cell-depleted T cells, or PBMCs supplied cDNA or gDNA.

There are 12 residues in the CDR3. Germline values: CDR1 SGDLS, CDR2 YYNGEE. The data were produced by immunoSEQ multiplex PCR, yet TCRdb's version contains in-frame clones alone and is incomplete. The data contain tens of thousands of clones, approximately 80% of them singletons. The sequence was collected from a man aged 60 to 69 with active or convalescent COVID-19. Sequencing used peripheral blood. The chain uses TRBV9 and TRBJ2-3; no definite D call. The DNA for the CDR3 is TGTGCTAGCACGGTCCTCACAGATACGCAGTATTTT. The encoded protein is CASTVLTDTQYF.